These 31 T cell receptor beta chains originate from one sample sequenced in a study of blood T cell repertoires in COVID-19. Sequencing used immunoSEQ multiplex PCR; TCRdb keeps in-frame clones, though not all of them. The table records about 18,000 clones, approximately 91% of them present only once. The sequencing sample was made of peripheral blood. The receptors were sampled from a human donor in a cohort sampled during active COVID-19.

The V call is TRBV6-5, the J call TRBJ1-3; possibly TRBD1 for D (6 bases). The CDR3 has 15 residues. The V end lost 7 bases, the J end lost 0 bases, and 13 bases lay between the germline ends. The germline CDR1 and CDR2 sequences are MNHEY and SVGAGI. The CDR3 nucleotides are TGTGCCAGCAATGGACAGACGAGCTCTGGAAACACCATATATTTT. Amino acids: CASNGQTSSGNTIYF.

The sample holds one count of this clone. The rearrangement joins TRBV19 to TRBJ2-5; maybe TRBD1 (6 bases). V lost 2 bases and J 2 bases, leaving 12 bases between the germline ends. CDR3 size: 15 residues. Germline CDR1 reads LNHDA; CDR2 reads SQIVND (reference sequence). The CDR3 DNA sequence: TGTGCCAGTAGTATAACCGGGACACCTCAAGAGACCCAGTACTTC. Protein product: CASSITGTPQETQYF.

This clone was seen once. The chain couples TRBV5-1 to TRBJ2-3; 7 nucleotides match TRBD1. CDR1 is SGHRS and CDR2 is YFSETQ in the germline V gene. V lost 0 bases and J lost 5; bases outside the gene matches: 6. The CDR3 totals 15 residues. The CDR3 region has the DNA TGCGCCAGCAGCTTGGACGGCAGGGGGATAGATACGCAGTATTTT. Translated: CASSLDGRGIDTQYF.

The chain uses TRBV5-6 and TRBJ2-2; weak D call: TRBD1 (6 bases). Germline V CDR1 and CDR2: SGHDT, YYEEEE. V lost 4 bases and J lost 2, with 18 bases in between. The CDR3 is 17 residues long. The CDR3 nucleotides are TGTGCCAGCAGCCCTATACCCACAGGGACAAACACCGGGGAGCTGTTTTTT. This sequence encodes CASSPIPTGTNTGELFF.

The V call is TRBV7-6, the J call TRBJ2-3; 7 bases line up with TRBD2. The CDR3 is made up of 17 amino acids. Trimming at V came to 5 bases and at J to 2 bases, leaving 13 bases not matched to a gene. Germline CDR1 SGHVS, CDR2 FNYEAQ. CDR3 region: CASSRGSAGTTTDTQYF. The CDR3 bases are TGTGCCAGCAGCCGAGGGAGTGCCGGGACTACCACAGATACGCAGTATTTT.

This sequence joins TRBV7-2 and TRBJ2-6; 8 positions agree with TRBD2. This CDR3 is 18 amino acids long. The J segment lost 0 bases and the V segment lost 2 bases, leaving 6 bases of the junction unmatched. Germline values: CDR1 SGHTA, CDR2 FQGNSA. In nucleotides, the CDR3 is TGTGCCAGCAGCTTAAGATTAGCGGGGCCCTCTGGGGCCAACGTCCTGACTTTC. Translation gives CASSLRLAGPSGANVLTF.

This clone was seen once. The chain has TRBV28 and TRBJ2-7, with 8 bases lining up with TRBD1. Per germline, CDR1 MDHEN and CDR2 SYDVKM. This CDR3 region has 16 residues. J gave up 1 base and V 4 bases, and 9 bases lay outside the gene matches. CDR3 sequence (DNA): TGTGCCAGCAGTTCGACGAGGACAGGGCCATCCTACGAGCAGTACTTC. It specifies CASSSTRTGPSYEQYF. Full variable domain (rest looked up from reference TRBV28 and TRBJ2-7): DVKVTQSSRYLVKRTGEKVFLECVQDMDHENMFWYRQDPGLGLRLIYFSYDVKMKEKGDIPEGYSVSREKKERFSLILESASTNQTSMYLCASSSTRTGPSYEQYFGPGTRLTVT.

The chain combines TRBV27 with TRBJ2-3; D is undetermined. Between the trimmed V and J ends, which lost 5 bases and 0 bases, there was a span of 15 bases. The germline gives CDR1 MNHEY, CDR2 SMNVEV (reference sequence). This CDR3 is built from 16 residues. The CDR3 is CASSALGVLSTDTQYF. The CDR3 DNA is TGTGCCAGCAGTGCTCTTGGAGTACTTAGCACAGATACGCAGTATTTT.

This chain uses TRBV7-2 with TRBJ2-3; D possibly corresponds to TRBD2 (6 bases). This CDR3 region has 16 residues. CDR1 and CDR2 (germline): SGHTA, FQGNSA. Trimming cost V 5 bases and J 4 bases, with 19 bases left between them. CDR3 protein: CASSIVSGSPSDTQYF. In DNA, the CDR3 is TGTGCCAGCAGCATAGTTAGCGGTTCCCCATCAGATACGCAGTATTTT.

CDR3 sequence reads: CASSLGGGAALYEQYF. For the CDR3, the DNA is TGTGCCAGCAGCTTGGGAGGTGGGGCGGCCCTCTACGAGCAGTACTTC. J is TRBJ2-7 and V is TRBV5-8; a weak D match, TRBD1 (5 bases). Trimming removed 0 bases from V and 3 bases from J, with 16 bases in between. CDR1 is SGHTS, CDR2 YDEGEE, per germline. The CDR3 has 16 amino acids.

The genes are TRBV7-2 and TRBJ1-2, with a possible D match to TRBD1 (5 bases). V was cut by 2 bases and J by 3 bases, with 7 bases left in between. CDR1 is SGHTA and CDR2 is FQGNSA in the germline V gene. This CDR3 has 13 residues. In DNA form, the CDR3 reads TGTGCCAGCAGCTTACGGGGGTACTATGGCTACACCTTC. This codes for CASSLRGYYGYTF.

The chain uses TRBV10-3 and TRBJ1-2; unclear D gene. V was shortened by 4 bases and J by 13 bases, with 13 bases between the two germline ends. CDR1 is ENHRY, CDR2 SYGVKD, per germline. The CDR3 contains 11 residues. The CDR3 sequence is CAISGATTRTF. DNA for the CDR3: TGTGCCATCAGTGGGGCCACCACCCGCACCTTC.

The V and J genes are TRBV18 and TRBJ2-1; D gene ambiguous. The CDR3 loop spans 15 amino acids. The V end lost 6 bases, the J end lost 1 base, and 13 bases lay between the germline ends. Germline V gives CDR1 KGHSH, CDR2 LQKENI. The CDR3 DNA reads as TGTGCCAGCTCTCGCAAGGTCGGGTCCTACAATGAGCAGTTCTTC. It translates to CASSRKVGSYNEQFF.

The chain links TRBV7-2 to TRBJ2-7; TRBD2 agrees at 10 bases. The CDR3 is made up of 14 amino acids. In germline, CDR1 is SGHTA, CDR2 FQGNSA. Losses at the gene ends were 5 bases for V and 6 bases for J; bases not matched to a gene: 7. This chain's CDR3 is CASSDSSSGGEQYF. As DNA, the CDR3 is TGTGCCAGCAGCGACTCCTCTAGCGGGGGCGAGCAGTACTTC.

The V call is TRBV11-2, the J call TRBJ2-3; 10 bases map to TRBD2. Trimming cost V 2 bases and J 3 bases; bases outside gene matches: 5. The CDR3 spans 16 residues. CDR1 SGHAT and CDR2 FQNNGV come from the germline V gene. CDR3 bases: TGTGCCAGCAGCTTATCTAGCGGGAGCTTAACAGATACGCAGTATTTT. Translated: CASSLSSGSLTDTQYF.

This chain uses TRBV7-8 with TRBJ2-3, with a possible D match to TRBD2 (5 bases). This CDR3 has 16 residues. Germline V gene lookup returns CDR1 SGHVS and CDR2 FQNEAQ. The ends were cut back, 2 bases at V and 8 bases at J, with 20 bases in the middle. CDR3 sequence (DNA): TGTGCCAGCAGCTTAAAAGCTCCGACCGGAGGTGGTACGCAGTATTTT. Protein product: CASSLKAPTGGGTQYF.

The CDR3 reads CASSQRSFGNTIYF. The CDR3 region has the DNA TGTGCCAGCAGCCAGAGGAGTTTCGGAAACACCATATATTTT. The chain is built from TRBV7-9 and TRBJ1-3; D is ambiguous. CDR3 length: 14 amino acids. V was clipped by 5 bases and J by 4 bases, with 12 bases between them. Germline assignment: CDR1 SEHNR and CDR2 FQNEAQ (reference sequence).

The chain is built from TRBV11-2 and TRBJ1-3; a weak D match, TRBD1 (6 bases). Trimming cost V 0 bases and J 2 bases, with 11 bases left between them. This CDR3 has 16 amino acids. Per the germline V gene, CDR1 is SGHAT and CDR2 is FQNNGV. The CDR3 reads CASSLDLGAAGNTIYF. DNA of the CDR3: TGTGCCAGCAGCTTAGATTTGGGGGCAGCTGGAAACACCATATATTTT.

In nucleotides, the CDR3 is TGCGCCAGCAGTTCGGCTAGCGGGGTTCAAGAGACCCAGTACTTC. Translating it yields CASSSASGVQETQYF. This chain links TRBV10-1 with TRBJ2-5; 9 bases align to TRBD2. V lost 5 bases to trimming and J lost 2 bases; unmatched junction nucleotides: 6. Germline-derived CDR1 and CDR2 are WNHNN and SYGVQD (reference sequence). This CDR3 has 15 amino acids.

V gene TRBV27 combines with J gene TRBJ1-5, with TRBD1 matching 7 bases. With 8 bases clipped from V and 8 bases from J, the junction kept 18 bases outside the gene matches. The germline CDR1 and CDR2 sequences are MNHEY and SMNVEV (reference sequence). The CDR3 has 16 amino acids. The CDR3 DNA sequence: TGTGCCAGCGGTACGGACAGGTCCTCGGTTTGGAAGCCCCAGCATTTT. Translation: CASGTDRSSVWKPQHF.

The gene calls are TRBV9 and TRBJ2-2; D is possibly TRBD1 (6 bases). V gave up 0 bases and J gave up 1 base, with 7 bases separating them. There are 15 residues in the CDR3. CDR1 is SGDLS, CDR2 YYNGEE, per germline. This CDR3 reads CASSVVGQNTGELFF. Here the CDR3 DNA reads TGTGCCAGCAGCGTAGTGGGACAGAACACCGGGGAGCTGTTTTTT. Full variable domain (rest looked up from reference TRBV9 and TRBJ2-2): DSGVTQTPKHLITATGQRVTLRCSPRSGDLSVYWYQQSLDQGLQFLIQYYNGEERAKGNILERFSAQQFPDLHSELNLSSLELGDSALYFCASSVVGQNTGELFFGEGSRLTVL.

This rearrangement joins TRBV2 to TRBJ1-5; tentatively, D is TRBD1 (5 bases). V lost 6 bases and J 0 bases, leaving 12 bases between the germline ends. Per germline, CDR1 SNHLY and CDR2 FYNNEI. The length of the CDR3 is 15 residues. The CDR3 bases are TGTGCCAGCAGGCCCGACAGAGATAGCAATCAGCCCCAGCATTTT. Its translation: CASRPDRDSNQPQHF. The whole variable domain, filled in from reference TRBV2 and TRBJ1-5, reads EPEVTQTPSHQVTQMGQEVILRCVPISNHLYFYWYRQILGQKVEFLVSFYNNEISEKSEIFDDQFSVERPDGSNFTLKIRSTKLEDSAMYFCASRPDRDSNQPQHFGDGTRLSIL.

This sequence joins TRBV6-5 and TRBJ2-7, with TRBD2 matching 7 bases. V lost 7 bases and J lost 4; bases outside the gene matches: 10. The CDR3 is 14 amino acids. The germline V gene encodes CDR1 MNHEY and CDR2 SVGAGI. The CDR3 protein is CASKLKGLRYEQYF. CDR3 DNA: TGTGCCAGCAAGCTAAAGGGACTAAGATACGAGCAGTACTTC.

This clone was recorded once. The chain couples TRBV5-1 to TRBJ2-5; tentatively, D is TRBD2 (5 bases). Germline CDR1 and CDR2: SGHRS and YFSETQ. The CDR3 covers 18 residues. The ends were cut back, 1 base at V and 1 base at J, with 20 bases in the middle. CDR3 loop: CASSLQLRTRGIQETQYF. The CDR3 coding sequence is TGCGCCAGCAGCTTGCAACTCAGGACCCGAGGGATCCAAGAGACCCAGTACTTC.

As DNA, the CDR3 is TGTGCCAGCAGTTCTACAGGGCGCTACGAGCAGTACTTC. Amino acid sequence: CASSSTGRYEQYF. The genes are TRBV5-6 and TRBJ2-7, with D tentatively TRBD1 (6 bases). CDR3 length: 13 residues. CDR1 and CDR2 (germline): SGHDT, YYEEEE. V was pared by 5 bases and J by 3 bases, with 12 bases between.

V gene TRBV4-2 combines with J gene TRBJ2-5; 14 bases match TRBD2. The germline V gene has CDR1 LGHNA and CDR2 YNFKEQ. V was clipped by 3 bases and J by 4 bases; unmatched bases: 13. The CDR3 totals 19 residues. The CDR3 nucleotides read TGTGCCAGCAGCCAGGCCGGGACTAGCGGGAGTGGGGGGGGAGAGACCCAGTACTTC. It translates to CASSQAGTSGSGGGETQYF.

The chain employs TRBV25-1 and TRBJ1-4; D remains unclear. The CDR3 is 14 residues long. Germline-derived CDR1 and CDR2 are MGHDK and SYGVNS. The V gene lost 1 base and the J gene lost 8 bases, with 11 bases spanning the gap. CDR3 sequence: CASSEFGVGEKLFF. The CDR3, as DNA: TGTGCCAGCAGTGAATTCGGGGTTGGGGAAAAACTGTTTTTT.

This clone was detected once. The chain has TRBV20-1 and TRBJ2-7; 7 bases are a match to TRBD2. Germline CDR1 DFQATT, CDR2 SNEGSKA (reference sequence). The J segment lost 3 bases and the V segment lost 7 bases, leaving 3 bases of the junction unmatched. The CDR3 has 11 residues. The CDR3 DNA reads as TGCAGTGTAGCGGGTGGCTACGAGCAGTACTTC. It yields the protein CSVAGGYEQYF.

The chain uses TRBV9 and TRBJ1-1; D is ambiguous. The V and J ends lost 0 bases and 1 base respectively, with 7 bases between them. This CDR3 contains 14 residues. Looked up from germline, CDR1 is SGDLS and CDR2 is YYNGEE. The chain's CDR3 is CASSVVGPNTEAFF. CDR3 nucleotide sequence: TGTGCCAGCAGCGTAGTCGGTCCGAACACTGAAGCTTTCTTT.

The CDR3 loop is CASRALITDTQYF. The CDR3 region has the DNA TGCGCCAGCAGGGCCTTAATTACCGATACGCAGTATTTT. The chain joins TRBV5-1 to TRBJ2-3; no clear D. CDR3 length: 13 residues. Germline V CDR1 and CDR2: SGHRS, YFSETQ. Trimming cost V 5 bases and J 6 bases, with 13 bases left between them.

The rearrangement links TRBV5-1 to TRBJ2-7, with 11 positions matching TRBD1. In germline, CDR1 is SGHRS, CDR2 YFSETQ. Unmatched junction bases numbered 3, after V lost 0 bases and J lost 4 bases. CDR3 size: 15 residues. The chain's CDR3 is CASSLGTGGVYEQYF. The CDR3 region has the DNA TGCGCCAGCAGCTTGGGGACAGGGGGCGTGTACGAGCAGTACTTC.